This record concerns one TCR beta chain sequence. Trimming at V came to 4 bases and at J to 8 bases, leaving 5 bases not matched to a gene. Germline V gene sequence: CDR1 SGHRS, CDR2 YFSETQ. The CDR3 loop spans 14 amino acids. This record belongs to a study of blood T cell repertoires in COVID-19. Study information: Sites in the United States, Italy and Spain provided acute and convalescent COVID-19 samples. T cells, B-cell-depleted T cells, or PBMCs supplied cDNA or gDNA.

Sequencing was performed with immunoSEQ multiplex PCR; in TCRdb, only in-frame clones are kept and a portion is missing. The sample includes about 110,000 clones, 60% to 80% of them seen just once. The source of this sequence is a human donor with acute or convalescent COVID-19. The donor label of this sample is uncertain. V is TRBV5-1 and J is TRBJ1-4; 10 positions match TRBD1. What was sequenced was peripheral blood. CDR3 sequence (DNA): TGCGCCAGCAGCATCGGGACAGGGGAAGAAAAACTGTTTTTT. Its translation is CASSIGTGEEKLFF.